This T cell receptor beta chain was recovered during a study of blood T cell repertoires in COVID-19. Germline assignment: CDR1 SGHTA and CDR2 FQGNSA. CDR3 size: 15 residues. V was pared by 1 base and J by 4 bases, with 11 bases between. Authors' processing steps: Reference gene primer amplification in the assay estimated nucleated cell counts. Repertoires were generated with immunoSEQ multiplex PCR, while TCRdb's copy carries only in-frame clones and drops some. The D gene and trimming were derived from the DNA, and the V and J assignments and clone size from that table. The sample has about 230,000 clones; roughly 83% are singletons. This clone was detected only once.

This sequence joins TRBV7-2 and TRBJ1-5, with a weak D call TRBD1 (6 bases). The receptor's source is a woman aged 45-59 years with acute or convalescent COVID-19. Sequencing input: peripheral blood. The CDR3 sequence is CASSLDGQQNQPQHF. Written as DNA, the CDR3 is TGTGCCAGCAGCTTAGATGGACAGCAAAATCAGCCCCAGCATTTT.